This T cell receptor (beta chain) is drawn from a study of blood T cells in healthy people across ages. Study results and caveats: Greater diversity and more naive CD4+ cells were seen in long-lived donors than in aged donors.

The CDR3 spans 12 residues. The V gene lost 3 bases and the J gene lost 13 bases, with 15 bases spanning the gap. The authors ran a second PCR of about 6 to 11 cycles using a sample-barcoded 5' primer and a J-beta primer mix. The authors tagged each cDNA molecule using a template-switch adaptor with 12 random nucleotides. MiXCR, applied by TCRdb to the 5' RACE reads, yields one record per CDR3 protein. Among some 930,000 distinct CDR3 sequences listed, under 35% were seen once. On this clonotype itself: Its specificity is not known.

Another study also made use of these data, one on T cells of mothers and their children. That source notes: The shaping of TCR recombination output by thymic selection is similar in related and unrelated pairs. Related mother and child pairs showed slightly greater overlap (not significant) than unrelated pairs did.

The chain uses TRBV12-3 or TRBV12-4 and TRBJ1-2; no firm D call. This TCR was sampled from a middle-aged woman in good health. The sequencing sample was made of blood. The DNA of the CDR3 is TGTGCCAGCAGTTTGACGGCCCGTTTTGGCACCTTC. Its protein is CASSLTARFGTF.